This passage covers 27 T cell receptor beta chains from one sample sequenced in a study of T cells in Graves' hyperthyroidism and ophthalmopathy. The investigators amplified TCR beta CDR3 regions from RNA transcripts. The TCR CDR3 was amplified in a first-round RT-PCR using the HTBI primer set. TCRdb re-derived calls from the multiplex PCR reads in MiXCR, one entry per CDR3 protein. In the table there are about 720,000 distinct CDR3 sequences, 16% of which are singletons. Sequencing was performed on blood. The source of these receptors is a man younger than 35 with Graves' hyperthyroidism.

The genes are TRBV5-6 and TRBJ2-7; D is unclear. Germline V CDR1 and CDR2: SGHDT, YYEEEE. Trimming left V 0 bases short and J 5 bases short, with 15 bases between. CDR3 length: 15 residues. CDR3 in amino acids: CASSLVESPVNEQYF. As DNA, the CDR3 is TGTGCCAGCAGCTTGGTGGAGTCCCCCGTGAACGAGCAGTACTTC.

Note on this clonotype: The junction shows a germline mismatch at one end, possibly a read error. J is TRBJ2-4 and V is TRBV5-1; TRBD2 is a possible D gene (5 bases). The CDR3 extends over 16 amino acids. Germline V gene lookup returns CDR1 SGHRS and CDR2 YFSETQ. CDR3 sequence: CASSLAENLAKNIRYF. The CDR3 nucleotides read TGCGCCAGCAGCTTGGCTGAGAATCTAGCCAAAAACATTCGGTACTTC.

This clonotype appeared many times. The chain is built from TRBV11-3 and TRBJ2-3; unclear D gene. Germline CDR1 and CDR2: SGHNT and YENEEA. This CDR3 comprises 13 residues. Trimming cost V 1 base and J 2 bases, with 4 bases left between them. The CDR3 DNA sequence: TGTGCCAGCAGCTTAGCAGCCACAGATACGCAGTATTTT. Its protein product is CASSLAATDTQYF.

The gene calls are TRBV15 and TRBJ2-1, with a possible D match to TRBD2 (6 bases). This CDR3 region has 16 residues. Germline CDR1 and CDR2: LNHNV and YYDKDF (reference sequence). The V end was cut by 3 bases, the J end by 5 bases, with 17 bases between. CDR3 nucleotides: TGTGCCACCAGCAGTCCAGAGGGAGGCCATAACAATGAGCAGTTCTTC. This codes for CATSSPEGGHNNEQFF.

CDR3 in amino acids: CAISDSGTGDLDEKLFF. CDR3 nucleotides: TGTGCCATCAGTGACTCCGGGACAGGAGACCTCGATGAAAAACTGTTTTTT. The chain carries TRBV10-3 and TRBJ1-4, with 8 bases matching TRBD1. The germline CDR1 and CDR2 sequences are ENHRY and SYGVKD. The CDR3 loop spans 17 amino acids. Trimming removed 3 bases from V and 6 bases from J; junction bases left unmatched: 12.

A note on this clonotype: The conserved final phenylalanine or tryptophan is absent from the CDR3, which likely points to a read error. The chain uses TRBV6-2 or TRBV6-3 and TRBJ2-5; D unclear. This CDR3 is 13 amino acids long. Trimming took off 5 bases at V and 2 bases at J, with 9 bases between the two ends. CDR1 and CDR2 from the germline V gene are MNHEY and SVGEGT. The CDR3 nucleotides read TGTGCCAGCAGTCCCCCTAGTCAAGAGACCCAGTACCTC. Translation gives CASSPPSQETQYL.

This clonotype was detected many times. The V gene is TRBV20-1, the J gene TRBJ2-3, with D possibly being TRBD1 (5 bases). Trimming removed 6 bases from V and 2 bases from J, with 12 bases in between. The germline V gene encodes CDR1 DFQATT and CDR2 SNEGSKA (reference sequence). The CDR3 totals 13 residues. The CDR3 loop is CSARASTTDTQYF. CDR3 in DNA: TGCAGTGCCAGGGCCTCCACCACAGATACGCAGTATTTT.

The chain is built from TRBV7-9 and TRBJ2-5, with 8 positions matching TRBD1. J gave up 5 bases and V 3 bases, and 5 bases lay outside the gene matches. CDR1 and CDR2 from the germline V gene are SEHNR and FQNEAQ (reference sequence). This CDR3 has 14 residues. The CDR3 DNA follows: TGTGCCAGCAGCTTGTCCCAGGGGGCGGAGACCCAGTACTTC. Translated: CASSLSQGAETQYF. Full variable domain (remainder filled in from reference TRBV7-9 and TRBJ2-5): DTGVSQNPRHKITKRGQNVTFRCDPISEHNRLYWYRQTLGQGPEFLTYFQNEAQLEKSRLLSDRFSAERPKGSFSTLEIQRTEQGDSAMYLCASSLSQGAETQYFGPGTRLLVL.

The DNA for the CDR3 is TGTGCCAGCAGACTTCGGACAGTCTCCTACGAGCAGTACTTC. Translation: CASRLRTVSYEQYF. The rearrangement links TRBV7-2 to TRBJ2-7; D is perhaps TRBD1 (6 bases). The V gene lost 6 bases and the J gene lost 0 bases, with 12 bases spanning the gap. The V gene's germline CDR1 is SGHTA and CDR2 FQGNSA. This CDR3 has 14 amino acids.

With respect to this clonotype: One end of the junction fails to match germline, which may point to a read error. The CDR3 spells CASSRRGRETQHF. As DNA, the CDR3 is TGTGCCAGCAGTCGCAGGGGGAGAGAGACCCAGCACTTC. The V and J genes are TRBV12-3 or TRBV12-4 and TRBJ2-5; 7 positions match TRBD1. The CDR3 contains 13 residues.

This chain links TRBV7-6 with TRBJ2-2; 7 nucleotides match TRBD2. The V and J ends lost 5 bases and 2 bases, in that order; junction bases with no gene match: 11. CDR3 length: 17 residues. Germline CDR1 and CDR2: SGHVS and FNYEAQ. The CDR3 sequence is CASSPAAGDRNTGELFF. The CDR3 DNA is TGTGCCAGCAGCCCAGCGGCGGGAGACCGCAACACCGGGGAGCTGTTTTTT.

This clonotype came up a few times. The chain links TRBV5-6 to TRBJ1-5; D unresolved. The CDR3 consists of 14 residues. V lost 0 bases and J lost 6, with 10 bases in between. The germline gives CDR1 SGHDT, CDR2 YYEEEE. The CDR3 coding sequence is TGTGCCAGCAGCTTGGCCCAGGCCACTCAGCCCCAGCATTTT. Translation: CASSLAQATQPQHF.

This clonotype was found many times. The DNA of the CDR3 is TGTGCCAGCAGGCGGACTAGCGGGGTCAATGAGCAGTTCTTC. This translates into CASRRTSGVNEQFF. The chain has TRBV7-2 and TRBJ2-1, with 12 bases that match TRBD2. After removal of 6 bases from V and 6 bases from J, the junction contained 3 bases not matched to a gene. CDR3 size: 14 residues. Per the germline V gene, CDR1 is SGHTA and CDR2 is FQGNSA.

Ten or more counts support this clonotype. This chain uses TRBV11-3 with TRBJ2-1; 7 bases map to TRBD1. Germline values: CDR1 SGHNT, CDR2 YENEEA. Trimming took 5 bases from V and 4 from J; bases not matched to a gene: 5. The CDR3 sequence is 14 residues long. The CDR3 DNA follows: TGTGCCAGCAGCCCCGGGACAGTATACAATGAGCAGTTCTTC. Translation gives CASSPGTVYNEQFF.

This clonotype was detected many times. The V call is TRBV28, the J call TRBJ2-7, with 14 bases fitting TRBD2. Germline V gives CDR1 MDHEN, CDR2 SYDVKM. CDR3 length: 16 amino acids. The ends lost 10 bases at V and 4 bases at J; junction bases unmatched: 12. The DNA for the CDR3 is TGTGCCACGTCACGACTAGCGGGAGGGCCGATTTACGAGCAGTACTTC. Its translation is CATSRLAGGPIYEQYF. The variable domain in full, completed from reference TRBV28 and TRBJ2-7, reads DVKVTQSSRYLVKRTGEKVFLECVQDMDHENMFWYRQDPGLGLRLIYFSYDVKMKEKGDIPEGYSVSREKKERFSLILESASTNQTSMYLCATSRLAGGPIYEQYFGPGTRLTVT.

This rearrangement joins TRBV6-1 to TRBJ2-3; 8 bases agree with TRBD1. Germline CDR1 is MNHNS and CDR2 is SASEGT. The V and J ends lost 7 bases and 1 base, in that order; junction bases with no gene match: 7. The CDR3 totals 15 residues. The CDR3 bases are TGTGCCAGCACCTCGGACAGGGCGGGCACAGATACGCAGTATTTT. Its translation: CASTSDRAGTDTQYF.

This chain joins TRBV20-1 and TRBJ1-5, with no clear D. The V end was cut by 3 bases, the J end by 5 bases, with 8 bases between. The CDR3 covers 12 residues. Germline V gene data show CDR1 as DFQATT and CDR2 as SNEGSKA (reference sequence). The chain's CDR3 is CSASEADQPQHF. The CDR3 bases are TGCAGTGCTAGTGAGGCGGATCAGCCCCAGCATTTT.

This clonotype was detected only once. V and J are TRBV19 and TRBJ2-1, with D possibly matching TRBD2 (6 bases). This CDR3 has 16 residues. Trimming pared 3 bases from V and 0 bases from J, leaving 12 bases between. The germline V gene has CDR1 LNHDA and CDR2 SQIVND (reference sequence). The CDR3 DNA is TGTGCCAGTAGTATTTCTGGGAGGAGCTCCTACAATGAGCAGTTCTTC. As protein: CASSISGRSSYNEQFF.

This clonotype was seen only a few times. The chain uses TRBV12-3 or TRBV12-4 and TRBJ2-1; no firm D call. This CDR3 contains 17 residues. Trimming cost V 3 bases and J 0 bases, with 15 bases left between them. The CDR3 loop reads CASSFNDGEHSYNEQFF. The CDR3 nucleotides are TGTGCCAGCAGTTTTAATGATGGGGAACACTCCTACAATGAGCAGTTCTTC.

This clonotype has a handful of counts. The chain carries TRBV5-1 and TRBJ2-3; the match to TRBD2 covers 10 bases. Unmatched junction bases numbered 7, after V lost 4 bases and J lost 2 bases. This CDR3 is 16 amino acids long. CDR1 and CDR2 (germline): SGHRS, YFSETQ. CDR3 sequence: CASSPGTSEYTDTQYF. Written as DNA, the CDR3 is TGCGCCAGCAGCCCGGGGACTAGCGAGTACACAGATACGCAGTATTTT.

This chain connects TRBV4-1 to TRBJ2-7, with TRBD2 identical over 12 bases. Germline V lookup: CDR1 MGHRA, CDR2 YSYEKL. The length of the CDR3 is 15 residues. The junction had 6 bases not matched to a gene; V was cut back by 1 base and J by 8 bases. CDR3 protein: CASSQVLAGGYKQYF. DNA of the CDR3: TGCGCCAGCAGCCAAGTTCTAGCGGGAGGGTACAAGCAGTACTTC.

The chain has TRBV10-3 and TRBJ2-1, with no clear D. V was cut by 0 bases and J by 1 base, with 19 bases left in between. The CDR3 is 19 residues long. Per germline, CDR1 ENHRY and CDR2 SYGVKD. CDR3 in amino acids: CAISESAGKGWKSYNEQFF. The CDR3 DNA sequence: TGTGCCATCAGTGAGTCTGCAGGCAAAGGATGGAAATCCTACAATGAGCAGTTCTTC.

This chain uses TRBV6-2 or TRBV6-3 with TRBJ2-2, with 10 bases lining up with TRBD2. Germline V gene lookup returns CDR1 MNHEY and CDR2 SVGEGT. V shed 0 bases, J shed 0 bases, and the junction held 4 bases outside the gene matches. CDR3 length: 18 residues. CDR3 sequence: CASSYSGLAVTNTGELFF. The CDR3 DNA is TGTGCCAGCAGTTACTCCGGACTAGCGGTTACGAACACCGGGGAGCTGTTTTTT.

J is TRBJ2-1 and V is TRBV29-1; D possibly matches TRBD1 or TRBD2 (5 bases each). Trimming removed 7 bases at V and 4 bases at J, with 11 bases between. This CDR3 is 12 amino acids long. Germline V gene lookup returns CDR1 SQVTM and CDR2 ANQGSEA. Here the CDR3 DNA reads TGCAGCGCTCCGGGACGGTACAATGAGCAGTTCTTC. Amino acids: CSAPGRYNEQFF.

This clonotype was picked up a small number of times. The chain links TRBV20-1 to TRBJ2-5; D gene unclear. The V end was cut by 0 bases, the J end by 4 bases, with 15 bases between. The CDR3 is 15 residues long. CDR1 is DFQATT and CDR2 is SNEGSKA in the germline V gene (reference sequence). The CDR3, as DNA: TGCAGTGCTAGAGAGAAGCAGAAGGTGACAGAGACCCAGTACTTC. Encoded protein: CSAREKQKVTETQYF.

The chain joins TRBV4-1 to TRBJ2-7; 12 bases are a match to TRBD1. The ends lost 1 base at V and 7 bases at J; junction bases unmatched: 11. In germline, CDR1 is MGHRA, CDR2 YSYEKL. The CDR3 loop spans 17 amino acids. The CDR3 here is CASSQGYSGTGGREQYF. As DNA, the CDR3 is TGCGCCAGCAGCCAAGGTTATTCCGGGACAGGGGGCCGAGAGCAGTACTTC.

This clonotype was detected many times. The CDR3 bases are TGTGCCAGCAGCTTTTCCTCCCTTCGCGGAGAGACCCAGTACTTC. Translating gives CASSFSSLRGETQYF. The V and J genes are TRBV7-9 and TRBJ2-5; D is undetermined. The V end was cut by 3 bases, the J end by 4 bases, with 15 bases between. This CDR3 spans 15 amino acids. Germline CDR1 SEHNR, CDR2 FQNEAQ (reference sequence).